Below, 24 T cell receptor beta chains from the same sample are listed, as sequenced in a study of CD8 T cells in ankylosing spondylitis. Findings and caveats of the study: Made up of about eight highly homologous variants, a TCR beta motif appeared characteristic of ankylosing spondylitis blood.

The antigens these receptors bind are not known. TCRdb re-called the 5' RACE reads through MiXCR, storing one row per CDR3 protein. The data show 650,000 to 800,000 distinct CDR3 sequences, with under 20% seen just once and under 20% held by the top ten. The specimen was blood, either unsorted or a sorted T cell fraction (not recorded which). The receptors were sampled from a male donor with ankylosing spondylitis.

This clonotype was detected a few times. This chain uses TRBV10-2 with TRBJ2-2, with D uncertain. Germline values: CDR1 WSHSY, CDR2 SAAADI. V gave up 6 bases and J gave up 3 bases, with 8 bases separating them. The CDR3 runs to 13 residues. The CDR3 spells CASRDLDTGELFF. CDR3 coding DNA: TGCGCCAGCAGGGACCTTGACACCGGGGAGCTGTTTTTT.

This clonotype came up many times. The chain uses TRBV5-1 and TRBJ2-2; D is possibly TRBD2 (6 bases). Trimming pared 1 base from V and 2 bases from J, leaving 9 bases between. There are 15 residues in the CDR3. Germline loops: CDR1 SGHRS, CDR2 YFSETQ. The DNA of the CDR3 is TGCGCCAGCAGCTTGTTTAGCGGAAACACCGGGGAGCTGTTTTTT. Translating it yields CASSLFSGNTGELFF.

This clonotype has only a few counts. This chain uses TRBV10-2 with TRBJ2-7; the match to TRBD2 covers 12 bases. The V gene end was trimmed by 7 bases and the J gene end by 2 bases; junction bases not matched to a gene: 6. The CDR3 extends over 15 amino acids. CDR1 and CDR2 (germline): WSHSY, SAAADI. The CDR3 bases are TGCGCCAGCACCAACGGACTAGCGGGAACCTACGAGCAGTACTTC. Its translation is CASTNGLAGTYEQYF.

The table lists this clonotype with a few counts. The chain joins TRBV2 to TRBJ1-2; D remains unclear. Looked up from germline, CDR1 is SNHLY and CDR2 is FYNNEI. V gave up 1 base and J gave up 1 base, with 7 bases separating them. This CDR3 has 14 residues. CDR3 sequence reads: CASSEERHNYGYTF. CDR3 sequence (DNA): TGTGCCAGCAGTGAAGAGAGGCATAACTATGGCTACACCTTC.

The chain couples TRBV2 to TRBJ1-5, with D possibly matching TRBD1 (5 bases). The germline CDR1 and CDR2 sequences are SNHLY and FYNNEI. Between the trimmed V and J ends, which lost 5 bases and 0 bases, there was a span of 11 bases. This CDR3 is built from 15 residues. In nucleotides, the CDR3 is TGTGCCAGCAGTCCGGGACCGTATAGCAATCAGCCCCAGCATTTT. Its protein product is CASSPGPYSNQPQHF.

The chain carries TRBV27 and TRBJ2-1; 8 positions match TRBD2. Germline lookup yields CDR1 MNHEY and CDR2 SMNVEV (reference sequence). The CDR3 totals 16 residues. J lost 7 bases, V lost 4 bases, and 12 bases had no gene match. The CDR3 DNA reads TGTGCCAGCAGTTCCCCGGGGGCGGGAGGTCGTAATGAGCAGTTCTTC. Its translation: CASSSPGAGGRNEQFF.

The chain couples TRBV30 to TRBJ2-1, with 7 bases identical to TRBD2. CDR1 and CDR2 from the germline V gene are GTSNPN and SVGIG (reference sequence). The CDR3 runs to 14 residues. With 4 bases clipped from V and 6 bases from J, the junction kept 9 bases outside the gene matches. The DNA of the CDR3 is TGTGCCTGGACGGGGGGTGCTCCATCCAATGAGCAGTTCTTC. Translated: CAWTGGAPSNEQFF.

The chain employs TRBV7-8 and TRBJ2-1; TRBD2 might be the D (7 bases). The CDR3 loop spans 16 amino acids. Germline-derived CDR1 and CDR2 are SGHVS and FQNEAQ. V lost 5 bases, J lost 3 bases, and 17 bases lay in between. The CDR3 DNA is TGTGCCAGCAGCCTTAGGGGGGGGAGAAACTACAATGAGCAGTTCTTC. Translated, it gives CASSLRGGRNYNEQFF.

The chain combines TRBV18 with TRBJ1-3; the D is unclear. The CDR3 runs to 14 residues. Germline values: CDR1 KGHSH, CDR2 LQKENI. V was shortened by 3 bases and J by 0 bases, with 6 bases between the two germline ends. The CDR3 sequence: CASSPDPSGNTIYF. DNA for the CDR3: TGTGCCAGCTCACCGGACCCCTCTGGAAACACCATATATTTT.

This clonotype occurred a few times. The J gene is TRBJ2-2, the V gene TRBV12-3 or TRBV12-4, with TRBD1 matching 9 bases. CDR3 size: 14 residues. The trim removed 8 bases at V and 2 bases at J, leaving 3 bases unmatched. This CDR3 reads CASQQGANTGELFF. DNA of the CDR3: TGTGCCAGCCAACAGGGGGCAAACACCGGGGAGCTGTTTTTT.

This clonotype was recorded a few times. V and J are TRBV28 and TRBJ1-1; TRBD1 is a possible D gene (6 bases). Germline V gene data show CDR1 as MDHEN and CDR2 as SYDVKM. The CDR3 runs 14 residues. V was clipped by 2 bases and J by 4 bases, with 11 bases between them. The CDR3 DNA sequence: TGTGCCAGCAGTTTAGGGGGGCCGGCCACTGAAGCTTTCTTT. Translating gives CASSLGGPATEAFF.

Points on this clonotype: This CDR3 is missing its conserved last phenylalanine or tryptophan, likely due to a read error. The rearrangement links TRBV5-1 to TRBJ2-7, with TRBD1 matching 7 bases. CDR3 length: 14 amino acids. The J segment lost 1 base and the V segment lost 4 bases, leaving 5 bases of the junction unmatched. The germline gives CDR1 SGHRS, CDR2 YFSETQ. In DNA form, the CDR3 reads TGCGCCAGCAGCAACCGGGACAGTTCCTACGAGCAGTACCTC. Translated: CASSNRDSSYEQYL.

The chain uses TRBV28 and TRBJ2-7, with TRBD2 identical over 7 bases. CDR1 is MDHEN, CDR2 SYDVKM, per germline. V shed 10 bases and J 2 bases; nucleotides not matched to a gene: 8. The CDR3 is 13 residues long. The CDR3 here is CATLDGGAYEQYF. In nucleotides, the CDR3 is TGTGCCACCCTCGATGGGGGGGCCTACGAGCAGTACTTC. The full variable domain, rest sourced from reference TRBV28 and TRBJ2-7, is DVKVTQSSRYLVKRTGEKVFLECVQDMDHENMFWYRQDPGLGLRLIYFSYDVKMKEKGDIPEGYSVSREKKERFSLILESASTNQTSMYLCATLDGGAYEQYFGPGTRLTVT.

This clonotype was observed at least ten times. The V and J genes are TRBV29-1 and TRBJ1-1; D remains ambiguous. CDR3 length: 10 amino acids. Germline CDR1 SQVTM, CDR2 ANQGSEA. Trimming shortened V by 7 bases and J by 6 bases, and 9 bases separated the two germline ends. CDR3 loop: CSALTAEAFF. The CDR3 bases are TGCAGCGCCCTCACCGCTGAAGCTTTCTTT.

Only a few counts were recorded for this clonotype. Relative to the germline gene, one junction end is altered; a read error may explain this. The rearrangement uses TRBV20-1 and TRBJ2-7; maybe TRBD2 (5 bases). Germline V gene sequence: CDR1 DFQATT, CDR2 SNEGSKA (reference sequence). This CDR3 has 12 residues. The CDR3 spells CSASETTREKHF. The CDR3 DNA is TGCAGTGCTAGCGAAACTACGAGGGAGAAGCACTTC.

The CDR3 region has the DNA TGCAGTGCTAGACCAAGACTAGCGGGACGTTCCTACGAGCAGTACTTC. Amino acid sequence: CSARPRLAGRSYEQYF. The chain has TRBV20-1 and TRBJ2-7; TRBD2 matches 11 bases. The CDR3 runs 16 residues. Germline lookup yields CDR1 DFQATT and CDR2 SNEGSKA (reference sequence). The V and J ends lost 2 bases and 1 base, in that order; junction bases with no gene match: 7.

The gene calls are TRBV6-5 and TRBJ1-5; tentative D call: TRBD1 (5 bases). This CDR3 has 14 amino acids. V lost 2 bases and J 3 bases, leaving 8 bases between the germline ends. Germline CDR1 is MNHEY and CDR2 is SVGAGI. This CDR3 reads CASSYGRDNQPQHF. CDR3 bases: TGTGCCAGCAGTTACGGCAGGGACAATCAGCCCCAGCATTTT.

This clonotype was observed a few times. The chain links TRBV6-1 to TRBJ2-3; TRBD2 aligns across 8 bases. Trimming cost V 6 bases and J 5 bases; bases outside gene matches: 19. Germline lookup yields CDR1 MNHNS and CDR2 SASEGT. The length of the CDR3 is 18 residues. In nucleotides, the CDR3 is TGTGCCAGCAGACCGCCGTTGCTGGCCGGGAGGGCCCTAGATACGCAGTATTTT. Translating it yields CASRPPLLAGRALDTQYF.

The rearrangement uses TRBV11-2 and TRBJ1-1; D is unclear. This CDR3 spans 14 amino acids. Germline V gene sequence: CDR1 SGHAT, CDR2 FQNNGV. V lost 0 bases to trimming and J lost 5 bases, with 10 bases between them. For the CDR3, the DNA is TGTGCCAGCAGCTTAGAACAGCGACGGACTGAAGCTTTCTTT. Translation: CASSLEQRRTEAFF.

The chain joins TRBV12-3 or TRBV12-4 to TRBJ2-7, with 8 bases lining up with TRBD1. The trim removed 5 bases at V and 4 bases at J, leaving 10 bases unmatched. CDR3 length: 15 residues. The CDR3 loop is CASSPRTGRGYEQYF. In DNA, the CDR3 is TGTGCCAGCAGTCCCCGGACAGGGCGAGGGTACGAGCAGTACTTC.

Only a few counts were recorded for this clonotype. V is TRBV28 and J is TRBJ1-5; the D gene is possibly TRBD1 (5 bases). The CDR3 is 14 residues long. CDR1 and CDR2 (germline): MDHEN, SYDVKM. V was cut by 6 bases and J by 4 bases, with 13 bases left in between. The DNA of the CDR3 is TGTGCCAGCAGAGGAGGGGTAGGTAATCAGCCCCAGCATTTT. It yields the protein CASRGGVGNQPQHF.

This clonotype was observed a handful of times. The V call is TRBV30, the J call TRBJ1-2; a possible D gene is TRBD1 (6 bases). The V end was cut by 3 bases, the J end by 7 bases, with 12 bases between. The CDR3 spans 12 residues. In germline, CDR1 is GTSNPN, CDR2 SVGIG (reference sequence). CDR3 protein: CAWSPGATGYTF. Here the CDR3 DNA reads TGTGCCTGGAGCCCGGGGGCGACTGGCTACACCTTC.

V usage is TRBV12-3 or TRBV12-4 and J usage is TRBJ2-1; the D gene is possibly TRBD2 (6 bases). The CDR3 sequence is 15 residues long. The V gene lost 8 bases and the J gene lost 5 bases, with 19 bases spanning the gap. The CDR3 DNA sequence: TGTGCCAGCCTTTTCGATGGAGGGGACCACAATGAGCAGTTCTTC. This encodes CASLFDGGDHNEQFF.

The chain links TRBV20-1 to TRBJ2-1; D may be TRBD2 (5 bases). The germline V gene has CDR1 DFQATT and CDR2 SNEGSKA (reference sequence). The CDR3 has 16 amino acids. Trimming removed 0 bases from V and 0 bases from J, with 12 bases in between. The CDR3, as DNA: TGCAGTGCTAGAGATCTGGGCGGGCGCTCCTACAATGAGCAGTTCTTC. Translating it yields CSARDLGGRSYNEQFF.